The 19 T cell receptor beta chains listed next were all sequenced from one sample in a study of CD8+CD57+ T cells in acquired aplastic anemia (dated by TCRdb to the late 2010s). Reads for this sample came from an Illumina HiSeq 2000. Genomic DNA was used as template for profiling of TCR beta VDJ combinations and CDR3 sequences. Through fastp at Q25 and MiXCR, TCRdb rebuilt clones from the public reads, retaining in-frame beta chains. When rows share a CDR3 protein, they turn into one entry using the most common DNA and genes. This sample is represented by about 200,000 distinct CDR3 sequences; approximately 60% of them were singletons. The top ten clonotypes cover 58% of the sample. Patients chosen for sequencing had shown expansion of CD8+CD57+ cells by flow cytometry. Sequencing used sorted CD4+, CD8+, or CD8+CD57+ T cells (not recorded which) from PBMCs. These receptors all stem from a human donor with aplastic anemia.

The chain employs TRBV7-9 and TRBJ2-1; a weak D match, TRBD2 (5 bases). The CDR3 extends over 13 amino acids. Trimming took off 1 base at V and 9 bases at J, with 10 bases between the two ends. Germline CDR1 is SEHNR and CDR2 is FQNEAQ (reference sequence). CDR3 sequence (DNA): TGTGCCAGCAGCTTAGGACCAGGAGGTGAGCAGTTCTTC. It is translated as CASSLGPGGEQFF.

The chain uses TRBV29-1 and TRBJ1-1, with a possible D match to TRBD1 (5 bases). CDR1 is SQVTM and CDR2 is ANQGSEA in the germline V gene. The CDR3 sequence is 13 residues long. Trimming shortened V by 6 bases and J by 1 base, and 12 bases separated the two germline ends. The CDR3 sequence: CSVPGGTNTEAFF. DNA of the CDR3: TGCAGCGTGCCCGGGGGGACGAACACTGAAGCTTTCTTT.

This clonotype was seen only once. V gene TRBV25-1 combines with J gene TRBJ1-1, with D possibly matching TRBD1 (5 bases). The V and J ends lost 5 bases and 0 bases respectively, with 13 bases between them. The CDR3 totals 15 residues. Germline V gives CDR1 MGHDK, CDR2 SYGVNS. In DNA, the CDR3 is TGTGCCAGCAGTCCCAGGACACTGCTGAACACTGAAGCTTTCTTT. This sequence encodes CASSPRTLLNTEAFF. Variable domain in full (rest from reference TRBV25-1 and TRBJ1-1): EADIYQTPRYLVIGTGKKITLECSQTMGHDKMYWYQQDPGMELHLIHYSYGVNSTEKGDLSSESTVSRIRTEHFPLTLESARPSHTSQYLCASSPRTLLNTEAFFGQGTRLTVV.

Many counts were recorded for this clonotype. The CDR3 DNA sequence: TGTGCCAGCAGCGTAGATCTGGGGGGCTACAATGAGCAGTTCTTC. It specifies CASSVDLGGYNEQFF. J is TRBJ2-1 and V is TRBV9; weak D call: TRBD2 (6 bases). The length of the CDR3 is 15 residues. Trimming took off 0 bases at V and 3 bases at J, with 10 bases between the two ends. From germline, CDR1 is SGDLS and CDR2 YYNGEE.

This CDR3 reads CSVGGALEKLFF. The CDR3 DNA reads as TGCAGTGTGGGGGGCGCCCTTGAAAAACTGTTTTTT. The V and J genes are TRBV20-1 and TRBJ1-4, with D possibly TRBD1 on 6 matching bases. Germline V gives CDR1 DFQATT, CDR2 SNEGSKA (reference sequence). The ends were cut back, 7 bases at V and 7 bases at J, with 13 bases in the middle. The CDR3 is 12 amino acids.

This chain uses TRBV20-1 with TRBJ2-1; 9 positions match TRBD1. Germline CDR1 DFQATT, CDR2 SNEGSKA (reference sequence). The CDR3 totals 13 residues. J lost 7 bases, V lost 5 bases, and 6 bases had no gene match. The CDR3: CSAPGTGLNEQFF. The CDR3 DNA reads as TGCAGTGCTCCCGGGACAGGGTTGAATGAGCAGTTCTTC.

This clonotype showed up just a few times. The genes are TRBV10-1 and TRBJ1-1, with D tentatively TRBD1 (5 bases). The CDR3 is 13 residues long. Deletions cut 0 bases from V and 5 bases from J, with 7 bases between. Germline loops: CDR1 WNHNN, CDR2 SYGVQD (reference sequence). This CDR3 is CASSESRGTEAFF. In DNA form, the CDR3 reads TGCGCCAGCAGTGAGTCGCGGGGGACTGAAGCTTTCTTT.

The rearrangement uses TRBV9 and TRBJ1-6, with D unclear. Germline values: CDR1 SGDLS, CDR2 YYNGEE. CDR3 length: 12 amino acids. V lost 5 bases, J lost 6 bases, and 6 bases lay in between. CDR3 sequence reads: CASSQVNSPLHF. CDR3 bases: TGTGCCAGCAGTCAGGTTAATTCACCCCTCCACTTT. The full variable domain, with the rest looked up from reference TRBV9 and TRBJ1-6, is DSGVTQTPKHLITATGQRVTLRCSPRSGDLSVYWYQQSLDQGLQFLIQYYNGEERAKGNILERFSAQQFPDLHSELNLSSLELGDSALYFCASSQVNSPLHFGNGTRLTVT.

This clonotype is a singleton in its sample. The CDR3 bases are TGCAGTGCTAGCCTCGGGCCTAATGAAAAACTGTTTTTT. It codes for CSASLGPNEKLFF. V and J are TRBV20-1 and TRBJ1-4; no firm D call. In germline, CDR1 is DFQATT, CDR2 SNEGSKA (reference sequence). V lost 3 bases, J lost 3 bases, and 8 bases lay in between. The CDR3 spans 13 residues.

This clonotype was seen at least ten times. V is TRBV10-3 and J is TRBJ2-7, with 9 bases aligning to TRBD1. The CDR3 consists of 17 residues. V lost 1 base to trimming and J lost 2 bases; unmatched junction nucleotides: 9. CDR1 and CDR2 (germline): ENHRY, SYGVKD. CDR3: CAISEWAQGAVTYEQYF. The CDR3, as DNA: TGTGCCATCAGTGAGTGGGCACAGGGGGCAGTCACCTACGAGCAGTACTTC.

The chain employs TRBV20-1 and TRBJ2-7; either TRBD1 or TRBD2 may supply D (6 bases each). The germline V gene encodes CDR1 DFQATT and CDR2 SNEGSKA (reference sequence). The V end was cut by 6 bases, the J end by 0 bases, with 18 bases between. The CDR3 loop spans 15 amino acids. CDR3 region: CSASSVADSSYEQYF. The DNA of the CDR3 is TGCAGTGCCAGCAGCGTAGCGGACAGCTCCTACGAGCAGTACTTC.

For the CDR3, the DNA is TGTGCCACGCGGAGGGGGGGTGACGGCTACACCTTC. Its translation is CATRRGGDGYTF. This chain connects TRBV19 to TRBJ1-2; possible D gene TRBD1, 6 bases. Between the trimmed V and J ends, which lost 10 bases and 8 bases, there was a span of 17 bases. Germline CDR1 reads LNHDA; CDR2 reads SQIVND (reference sequence). The CDR3 totals 12 residues.

This clonotype showed up just a few times. The chain carries TRBV29-1 and TRBJ2-7; 12 nucleotides align to TRBD2. Germline lookup yields CDR1 SQVTM and CDR2 ANQGSEA. J lost 3 bases, V lost 4 bases, and 7 bases had no gene match. The CDR3 has 15 residues. The CDR3 spells CSVATSGGLIYEQYF. The DNA of the CDR3 is TGCAGCGTTGCGACTAGCGGGGGCCTTATCTACGAGCAGTACTTC.

This CDR3 reads CSARGLLAKETQYF. Here the CDR3 DNA reads TGCAGTGCTAGAGGGCTACTAGCGAAAGAGACCCAGTACTTC. The chain employs TRBV20-1 and TRBJ2-1, with 7 nucleotides matching TRBD2. Matching the DNA end better, TRBJ2-5 makes the J call doubtful. Germline CDR1 and CDR2: DFQATT and SNEGSKA (reference sequence). This CDR3 spans 14 amino acids.

This chain joins TRBV20-1 and TRBJ2-3, with 7 bases that match TRBD2. The trim removed 4 bases at V and 0 bases at J, leaving 10 bases unmatched. From germline, CDR1 is DFQATT and CDR2 SNEGSKA (reference sequence). The CDR3 has 16 residues. In DNA form, the CDR3 reads TGCAGTGCTAATCCTAGCGGCGGGACTAGCACAGATACGCAGTATTTT. It specifies CSANPSGGTSTDTQYF.

This clonotype was seen only a few times. J is TRBJ2-1 and V is TRBV20-1; TRBD2 matches 14 bases. Germline CDR1 is DFQATT and CDR2 is SNEGSKA (reference sequence). Losses at the gene ends were 5 bases for V and 6 bases for J; bases not matched to a gene: 6. This CDR3 is built from 15 residues. DNA of the CDR3: TGCAGTGCTGGCGGGACTAGCGGGAGTCTCAATGAGCAGTTCTTC. This encodes CSAGGTSGSLNEQFF.

The V call is TRBV2, the J call TRBJ2-7; weak D call: TRBD1 (5 bases). This CDR3 has 15 residues. Per the germline V gene, CDR1 is SNHLY and CDR2 is FYNNEI. V shed 4 bases and J shed 2 bases, with 15 bases lying between them. The CDR3 DNA sequence: TGTGCCAGCAGTGGGACACCCGATAGACCCTACGAGCAGTACTTC. The encoded protein is CASSGTPDRPYEQYF.

The rearrangement joins TRBV2 to TRBJ2-6, with D unresolved. CDR1 is SNHLY and CDR2 is FYNNEI in the germline V gene. Trimming cost V 3 bases and J 0 bases, with 3 bases left between them. The CDR3 consists of 14 residues. The CDR3 here is CASSEYSGANVLTF. In DNA form, the CDR3 reads TGTGCCAGCAGTGAGTACTCTGGGGCCAACGTCCTGACTTTC.

This clonotype was seen once. The rearrangement links TRBV7-9 to TRBJ2-1, with 7 bases identical to TRBD1. The junction had 4 bases not matched to a gene; V was cut back by 5 bases and J by 9 bases. From germline, CDR1 is SEHNR and CDR2 FQNEAQ (reference sequence). This CDR3 contains 12 residues. CDR3 in amino acids: CASSRQGGEQFF. The CDR3 DNA follows: TGTGCCAGCAGCCGACAGGGCGGTGAGCAGTTCTTC.